A selection of T cell receptor beta chains follows, all from one sample in a study of CD8 T cells in Susac syndrome. TCRdb analysed the immunoSEQ multiplex PCR reads with MiXCR anew, one entry per CDR3 protein. The sample gives tens of thousands of distinct CDR3 sequences, 90% to 95% of which show up once; roughly 0.5% is in the top ten. Input material: CD8+ T cells from PBMCs. These receptors were collected from a human donor with multiple sclerosis. Each CDR3 is given with its conserved first and last residue. Each record gives: D gene, clone size, J gene, V gene, CDR3 DNA, CDR3 protein. The D gene is left open where the match is weak. Not all rows give a size; the values are once, few, many and, for expanded clones, a class.

D: NA; size: NA; J: TRBJ2-7; V: TRBV20-1; DNA: TGCAGTGCTAGGCGGGACCAACTGGAGCAGTACTTC; CDR3: CSARRDQLEQYF
D: NA; size: NA; J: TRBJ1-6; V: TRBV5-1; DNA: TGCGCCAGCAGCTTGGCGGGAAGCTCCTATAATTCACCCCTCCACTTT; CDR3: CASSLAGSSYNSPLHF
D: TRBD1; size: NA; J: TRBJ1-4; V: TRBV4-3; DNA: TGCGCCAGCAGCCAAGAGAGAAGGACAGGGGGACATGAAAAACTGTTTTTT; CDR3: CASSQERRTGGHEKLFF
D: NA; size: NA; J: TRBJ2-7; V: TRBV25-1; DNA: TGTGCCAGCAGCCCCGGCAGTACCAACTACGAGCAGTACTTC; CDR3: CASSPGSTNYEQYF
D: TRBD1; size: NA; J: TRBJ2-2; V: TRBV2; DNA: TGTGCCAGCAGTAGACAGGGCGAAGAGGAGCTGTTTTTT; CDR3: CASSRQGEEELFF
D: NA; size: NA; J: TRBJ1-2; V: TRBV2; DNA: TGTGCCCACAGCTATGGCTACACCTTC; CDR3: CAHSYGYTF
D: TRBD1; size: NA; J: TRBJ2-7; V: TRBV2; DNA: TGTGCCATCCACGGAGGGGACAGGGGGCCAAACGAGCAGTACTTC; CDR3: CAIHGGDRGPNEQYF
D: NA; size: NA; J: TRBJ1-2; V: TRBV6-5; DNA: TGTGCCAGCAGTTACTCGGGGGCTGCTTATGGCTACACCTTC; CDR3: CASSYSGAAYGYTF
D: NA; size: NA; J: TRBJ2-1; V: TRBV19; DNA: TGTGCCAGTAGTATAAAGTATCTTAGCCAGAGCTCCTACAATGAGCAGTTCTTC; CDR3: CASSIKYLSQSSYNEQFF
D: TRBD1; size: NA; J: TRBJ1-2; V: TRBV12-3/TRBV12-4; DNA: TGTGCCAGCAGTTTCCAGGGGGAGAACTATGGCTACACCTTC; CDR3: CASSFQGENYGYTF
D: NA; size: once; J: TRBJ2-1; V: TRBV24-1; DNA: TGTGCCACCAGTGATTTGCGGTGGTCCGTTAAGGCAGGGGTCGATGAGCAGTTCTTC; CDR3: CATSDLRWSVKAGVDEQFF
D: NA; size: NA; J: TRBJ2-7; V: TRBV12-3/TRBV12-4; DNA: TGTGCCAGCCACTTAGGGGACGAGCAGTACTTC; CDR3: CASHLGDEQYF
D: TRBD1; size: NA; J: TRBJ2-6; V: TRBV18; DNA: TGTGCCAGCTCACTACAGGGGAACTCTGGGGCCAACGTCCTGACTTTC; CDR3: CASSLQGNSGANVLTF
D: TRBD1; size: NA; J: TRBJ2-5; V: TRBV11-2; DNA: TGTGCCAGCAGCCTGCGGGACAGGGGGCGAGAAGAGACCCAGTACTTC; CDR3: CASSLRDRGREETQYF
D: NA; size: NA; J: TRBJ1-1; V: TRBV12-5; DNA: TGTGCTAGTGGTTTGGAGGGTGCGGGAGCTTTCTTT; CDR3: CASGLEGAGAFF
D: NA; size: NA; J: TRBJ1-2; V: TRBV9; DNA: TGTGCCAGCAGCGAGCAGGGGTCGGCTAGCTATGGCTACACCTTC; CDR3: CASSEQGSASYGYTF
D: TRBD1; size: NA; J: TRBJ2-3; V: TRBV6-1; DNA: TGTGCCAGCACTAGAGGTTTTCCGGGAACAGGGGGACAAGCAGATACGCAGTATTTT; CDR3: CASTRGFPGTGGQADTQYF
D: NA; size: NA; J: TRBJ1-2; V: TRBV5-1; DNA: TGCGCCAGCAGCTTGAGGACAGAGAGGGGCTATGGCTACACCTTC; CDR3: CASSLRTERGYGYTF
D: NA; size: NA; J: TRBJ2-6; V: TRBV6-2/TRBV6-3; DNA: TGTGCCACCCTTAGCCCGTCCTCGCGGATCTCTGGGGCCAACGTCCTGACTTTC; CDR3: CATLSPSSRISGANVLTF
D: NA; size: NA; J: TRBJ1-6; V: TRBV4-3; DNA: TGCGCCAGCAGCTCAGCGGGACGTGGGGGCTCACCCCTCCACTTT; CDR3: CASSSAGRGGSPLHF
D: TRBD1; size: NA; J: TRBJ2-1; V: TRBV6-1; DNA: TGTGCCAGCAGCGGCGACAGGGGTTACAATGAGCAGTTCTTC; CDR3: CASSGDRGYNEQFF
D: NA; size: NA; J: TRBJ1-2; V: TRBV13; DNA: TGTGCCAGCAGCTCCAGGGGTAATGGCTACACCTTC; CDR3: CASSSRGNGYTF
D: NA; size: NA; J: TRBJ2-3; V: TRBV7-9; DNA: TGTGCCAGCAGCCTACAGGTCGATACGCAGTATTTT; CDR3: CASSLQVDTQYF
D: NA; size: NA; J: TRBJ2-4; V: TRBV29-1; DNA: TGCAGCGTCCTCCCCCAAGGAAACATTCAGTACTTC; CDR3: CSVLPQGNIQYF
D: NA; size: NA; J: TRBJ2-1; V: TRBV20-1; DNA: TGCAGTGCTAGTGGCCAGGAGTTACTACACAATGAGCAGTTCTTC; CDR3: CSASGQELLHNEQFF